Described below is a single TCR beta chain sequence and its context. The repertoire was sequenced with immunoSEQ multiplex PCR; TCRdb's copy has only in-frame clones and lacks some. Here the sample spans 300,000 or so clones, 90% being singletons. This sample is drawn from a study of blood T cell repertoires in COVID-19. About the study: T cells, B-cell-depleted T cells, or PBMCs provided the cDNA or gDNA that served as material.

The CDR3 runs 14 residues. Germline V gene data show CDR1 as KGHDR and CDR2 as SFDVKD. Trimming cost V 4 bases and J 6 bases; bases outside gene matches: 0. Recovered status in Cohort 3 required two negative PCRs, clearance, or symptom resolution. Sequencing was done on a sample of PBMCs or T cells enriched from blood (not recorded which). The rearrangement joins TRBV24-1 to TRBJ2-3; 13 nucleotides align to TRBD2. The TCR sequence derives from a woman in her 30s who had recovered from COVID-19. The CDR3 here is CATSETSGRDTQYF. CDR3 bases: TGTGCCACCAGTGAGACTAGCGGGAGGGATACGCAGTATTTT.